These 28 T cell receptor beta chains came from one sample sequenced in a study of blood T cell repertoires in COVID-19. Clones were sequenced by immunoSEQ multiplex PCR, and TCRdb holds only the in-frame ones, with some missing. The sample records about 95,000 clones, 81% being singletons. Sequenced input: peripheral blood. These TCRs come from an elderly man with COVID-19, enrolled during active disease.

This clone was found a few times. This chain connects TRBV27 to TRBJ2-3; 9 bases are shared with TRBD2. This CDR3 contains 14 residues. J was trimmed by 5 bases and V by 2 bases; bases with no gene match: 2. Germline V CDR1 and CDR2: MNHEY, SMNVEV (reference sequence). CDR3 region: CASSLRRGGDTQYF. As DNA, the CDR3 is TGTGCCAGCAGTTTAAGGCGGGGGGGAGATACGCAGTATTTT.

This clone was recorded only once. The V gene is TRBV7-2, the J gene TRBJ1-1; D may be TRBD1 (6 bases). Germline V CDR1 and CDR2: SGHTA, FQGNSA. The CDR3 consists of 14 residues. V was cut by 0 bases and J by 3 bases, with 8 bases left in between. This chain's CDR3 is CASSLAGQYTEAFF. The CDR3 coding sequence is TGTGCCAGCAGCTTAGCAGGACAGTACACTGAAGCTTTCTTT.

This rearrangement joins TRBV6-5 to TRBJ2-3, with D possibly matching TRBD1 (6 bases). The CDR3 length is 15 residues. CDR1 MNHEY and CDR2 SVGAGI come from the germline V gene. The V and J ends lost 2 bases and 2 bases respectively, with 11 bases between them. The CDR3 nucleotides read TGTGCCAGCAGTTACACGGGACAAGACACAGATACGCAGTATTTT. This sequence encodes CASSYTGQDTDTQYF.

J is TRBJ2-7 and V is TRBV9; 10 bases are a match to TRBD1. The CDR3 is made up of 15 amino acids. J gave up 3 bases and V 0 bases, and 3 bases lay outside the gene matches. CDR1 is SGDLS, CDR2 YYNGEE, per germline. DNA of the CDR3: TGTGCCAGCAGCGTAGGGGGACAGGGGATCTACGAGCAGTACTTC. Translated, it gives CASSVGGQGIYEQYF.

V is TRBV5-6 and J is TRBJ1-2; D perhaps matches TRBD1 (5 bases). Germline V gene sequence: CDR1 SGHDT, CDR2 YYEEEE. V was cut by 2 bases and J by 6 bases, with 11 bases left in between. There are 13 residues in the CDR3. CDR3 sequence: CASSFVQGHGYTF. DNA for the CDR3: TGTGCCAGCAGCTTCGTGCAGGGCCATGGCTACACCTTC.

About this clone itself: Mismatch with germline at one junction end may stem from a read error. This rearrangement joins TRBV3-1 (or the pseudogene TRBV3-2) to TRBJ2-1, with 7 bases aligning to TRBD1. The length of the CDR3 is 17 residues. Germline assignment: CDR1 LGHDT and CDR2 YNNKEL (reference sequence). DNA for the CDR3: TGTGCCAGCAACCAAGATATCAAGGACAGGTTGTACAATGAGCAGTTCTTC. This codes for CASNQDIKDRLYNEQFF.

The rearrangement joins TRBV18 to TRBJ2-1, with 7 bases lining up with TRBD1. The CDR3 has 12 amino acids. The J segment lost 11 bases and the V segment lost 4 bases, leaving 5 bases of the junction unmatched. Germline assignment: CDR1 KGHSH and CDR2 LQKENI. CDR3: CASSQAGGKQFF. CDR3 bases: TGTGCCAGCTCACAGGCAGGGGGAAAGCAGTTCTTC.

The sample holds one count of this clone. CDR3 protein: CASSRAGGRTGELFF. CDR3 DNA sequence: TGTGCCAGCAGCCGAGCGGGGGGGCGGACCGGGGAGCTGTTTTTT. This chain joins TRBV6-2 or TRBV6-3 and TRBJ2-2; 10 bases line up with TRBD2. CDR3 length: 15 residues. The germline CDR1 and CDR2 sequences are MNHEY and SVGEGT. With 6 bases clipped from V and 5 bases from J, the junction kept 6 bases outside the gene matches.

The V call is TRBV3-1 (or the pseudogene TRBV3-2), the J call TRBJ2-7; D ambiguous. Germline V CDR1 and CDR2: LGHDT, YNNKEL (reference sequence). The CDR3 totals 12 residues. The germline V and J ends were trimmed by 0 bases and 9 bases, with 9 bases remaining between them. The DNA of the CDR3 is TGTGCCAGCAGCCAAGACAGGTTCGGGCAGTACTTC. This sequence encodes CASSQDRFGQYF.

This clone was recorded a few times. The chain has TRBV13 and TRBJ2-4, with D tentatively TRBD2 (5 bases). Trimming stripped 8 bases from V and 5 bases from J, with 10 bases between. The length of the CDR3 is 12 residues. Germline CDR1 reads PRHDT; CDR2 reads FYEKMQ (reference sequence). The DNA of the CDR3 is TGTGCCAGCGGACGCGGGCAAAACATTCAGTACTTC. Translating gives CASGRGQNIQYF.

The V call is TRBV5-5, the J call TRBJ2-7; 8 bases fit TRBD1. The CDR3 contains 13 residues. Losses at the gene ends were 5 bases for V and 4 bases for J; bases not matched to a gene: 5. From germline, CDR1 is SGHKS and CDR2 YYEKEE (reference sequence). The CDR3 nucleotides are TGTGCCAGCAGTCGAGGACAGGGTTACGAGCAGTACTTC. It codes for CASSRGQGYEQYF.

This clone has just a few counts. The rearrangement uses TRBV6-5 and TRBJ1-6; the D is unclear. The CDR3 length is 15 residues. Between the trimmed V and J ends, which lost 2 bases and 4 bases, there was a span of 9 bases. CDR1 and CDR2 (germline): MNHEY, SVGAGI. This CDR3 is CASSYRTQYNSPLHF. The CDR3 nucleotides are TGTGCCAGCAGTTACCGTACGCAGTATAATTCACCCCTCCACTTT.

The J gene is TRBJ1-4, the V gene TRBV19, with TRBD1 matching over 7 bases. The CDR3 is 14 residues long. The V and J ends lost 6 bases and 5 bases, in that order; junction bases with no gene match: 6. In germline, CDR1 is LNHDA, CDR2 SQIVND (reference sequence). The CDR3 loop is CASRRDSANEKLFF. DNA of the CDR3: TGTGCCAGTAGAAGGGACAGCGCAAATGAAAAACTGTTTTTT.

The rearrangement links TRBV29-1 to TRBJ2-7, with D unresolved. This CDR3 is built from 12 residues. The germline CDR1 and CDR2 sequences are SQVTM and ANQGSEA. For the CDR3, the DNA is TGCACCGGTGCCCCGGGCTCCTACGAGCAGTACTTC. As protein: CTGAPGSYEQYF.

This chain connects TRBV18 to TRBJ2-1; D remains unclear. The germline V gene encodes CDR1 KGHSH and CDR2 LQKENI. Trimming shortened V by 0 bases and J by 4 bases, and 10 bases separated the two germline ends. This CDR3 region has 15 residues. CDR3 region: CASSPPVNRYNEQFF. The DNA of the CDR3 is TGTGCCAGCTCACCACCGGTGAACAGATACAATGAGCAGTTCTTC.

The rearrangement uses TRBV2 and TRBJ1-5; 8 bases align to TRBD1. J gave up 7 bases and V 5 bases, and 7 bases lay outside the gene matches. CDR3 length: 14 amino acids. In germline, CDR1 is SNHLY, CDR2 FYNNEI. CDR3 residues: CASSIQGGAQPQHF. The CDR3, as DNA: TGTGCCAGCAGTATACAGGGGGGCGCCCAGCCCCAGCATTTT.

Here the CDR3 reads CASSKPGFSWETQYF. Written as DNA, the CDR3 is TGTGCCAGTAGTAAGCCAGGGTTCTCCTGGGAGACCCAGTACTTC. The rearrangement joins TRBV19 to TRBJ2-5; D is possibly TRBD1 (5 bases). Germline V gene sequence: CDR1 LNHDA, CDR2 SQIVND (reference sequence). This CDR3 has 15 amino acids. V lost 4 bases, J lost 5 bases, and 17 bases lay in between.

The chain carries TRBV5-1 and TRBJ2-1; 7 bases align to TRBD2. Per the germline V gene, CDR1 is SGHRS and CDR2 is YFSETQ. The CDR3 loop spans 15 amino acids. After removal of 6 bases from V and 2 bases from J, the junction contained 8 bases not matched to a gene. CDR3 sequence reads: CASTSAGRPYNEQFF. In DNA form, the CDR3 reads TGCGCCAGCACCTCAGCGGGGAGACCCTACAATGAGCAGTTCTTC.

The rearrangement links TRBV7-9 to TRBJ1-2, with D perhaps matching TRBD1 (6 bases). The germline V and J ends were trimmed by 5 bases and 5 bases, with 21 bases remaining between them. The CDR3 sequence is 16 residues long. Germline CDR1 SEHNR, CDR2 FQNEAQ (reference sequence). The CDR3 DNA reads as TGTGCCAGCAGCCTAACCCTGTCGGGGGGCAGGTATGGCTACACCTTC. Protein sequence: CASSLTLSGGRYGYTF.

This chain joins TRBV3-1 (or the pseudogene TRBV3-2) and TRBJ2-3; 10 bases match TRBD2. The V and J ends lost 1 base and 1 base, in that order; junction bases with no gene match: 17. The CDR3 sequence is 21 residues long. Germline V gene sequence: CDR1 LGHDT, CDR2 YNNKEL (reference sequence). The CDR3 is CASSQGIPPLKLAGRTDTQYF. CDR3 nucleotide sequence: TGTGCCAGCAGCCAAGGTATACCCCCCTTGAAACTAGCGGGGCGCACAGATACGCAGTATTTT.

This rearrangement joins TRBV6-1 to TRBJ1-5, with D hard to call. Germline CDR1 and CDR2: MNHNS and SASEGT. The germline V and J ends were trimmed by 2 bases and 10 bases, with 12 bases remaining between them. The CDR3 length is 13 residues. The CDR3 is CASSESISLPQHF. The CDR3 DNA sequence: TGTGCCAGCAGTGAATCCATTTCTCTACCCCAGCATTTT.

The chain joins TRBV9 to TRBJ2-7, with 11 bases fitting TRBD1. Germline V gene sequence: CDR1 SGDLS, CDR2 YYNGEE. This CDR3 region has 15 residues. The J segment lost 2 bases and the V segment lost 2 bases, leaving 3 bases of the junction unmatched. DNA of the CDR3: TGTGCCAGCAGCGTGGGGGGACAGGGGGCCTACGAGCAGTACTTC. It specifies CASSVGGQGAYEQYF.

The V gene is TRBV6-6, the J gene TRBJ1-1, with a weak D call TRBD1 (5 bases). Trimming shortened V by 5 bases and J by 0 bases, and 10 bases separated the two germline ends. The CDR3 covers 14 residues. The germline gives CDR1 MNHNY, CDR2 SVGAGI (reference sequence). As DNA, the CDR3 is TGTGCCAGCAGTGACGGACACTTGAACACTGAAGCTTTCTTT. Amino acids: CASSDGHLNTEAFF.

The chain carries TRBV5-4 and TRBJ2-3, with D possibly TRBD2 on 6 matching bases. Germline loops: CDR1 SGHNT, CDR2 YYREEE (reference sequence). V was shortened by 4 bases and J by 4 bases, with 22 bases between the two germline ends. CDR3 size: 17 residues. The CDR3 protein is CASSVAPAGGRPDTQYF. The CDR3 DNA is TGTGCCAGCAGCGTCGCTCCCGCTGGAGGGCGGCCAGATACGCAGTATTTT.

The rearrangement joins TRBV5-4 to TRBJ1-3, with 7 bases fitting TRBD1. This CDR3 has 15 amino acids. J gave up 2 bases and V 4 bases, and 6 bases lay outside the gene matches. Per the germline V gene, CDR1 is SGHNT and CDR2 is YYREEE (reference sequence). The CDR3 DNA reads as TGTGCCAGCAGCCAAGACAGGGCTACTGGAAACACCATATATTTT. Encoded protein: CASSQDRATGNTIYF.

Only a few counts were recorded for this clone. The genes are TRBV5-4 and TRBJ2-3; TRBD2 agrees at 12 bases. The ends lost 4 bases at V and 4 bases at J; junction bases unmatched: 4. Germline loops: CDR1 SGHNT, CDR2 YYREEE (reference sequence). The CDR3 runs 15 residues. As DNA, the CDR3 is TGTGCCAGCAGCCTAGCGGGGGGGAGTCCAGATACGCAGTATTTT. Its translation: CASSLAGGSPDTQYF.

This clone occurred a few times. In DNA form, the CDR3 reads TGTGCCAGCGTGACTAGCGGGGCTTACAATGAGCAGTTCTTC. As protein: CASVTSGAYNEQFF. This sequence joins TRBV28 and TRBJ2-1; 11 positions agree with TRBD2. With 8 bases clipped from V and 4 bases from J, the junction kept 4 bases outside the gene matches. Looked up from germline, CDR1 is MDHEN and CDR2 is SYDVKM. The CDR3 is made up of 14 amino acids.

The J gene is TRBJ1-5, the V gene TRBV6-2 or TRBV6-3; TRBD1 aligns across 8 bases. CDR1 and CDR2 (germline): MNHEY, SVGEGT. The J segment lost 4 bases and the V segment lost 0 bases, leaving 14 bases of the junction unmatched. The CDR3 totals 19 residues. For the CDR3, the DNA is TGTGCCAGCAGTTACTCGATTTCCCCTCCAGGGGGCTTGAATCAGCCCCAGCATTTT. Translation gives CASSYSISPPGGLNQPQHF.